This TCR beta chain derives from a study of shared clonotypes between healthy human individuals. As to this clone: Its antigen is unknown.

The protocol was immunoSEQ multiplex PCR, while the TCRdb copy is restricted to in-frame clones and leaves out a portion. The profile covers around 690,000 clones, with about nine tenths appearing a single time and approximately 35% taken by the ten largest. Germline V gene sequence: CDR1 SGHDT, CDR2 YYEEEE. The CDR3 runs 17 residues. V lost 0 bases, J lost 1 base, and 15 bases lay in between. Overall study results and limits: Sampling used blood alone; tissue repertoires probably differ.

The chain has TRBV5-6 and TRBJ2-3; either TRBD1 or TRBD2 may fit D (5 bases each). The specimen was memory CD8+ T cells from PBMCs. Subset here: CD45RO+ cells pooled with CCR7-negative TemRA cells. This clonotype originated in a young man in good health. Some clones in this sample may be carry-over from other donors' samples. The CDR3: CASSLESGPLGTDTQYF. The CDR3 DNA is TGTGCCAGCAGCTTGGAATCGGGGCCCCTTGGCACAGATACGCAGTATTTT.